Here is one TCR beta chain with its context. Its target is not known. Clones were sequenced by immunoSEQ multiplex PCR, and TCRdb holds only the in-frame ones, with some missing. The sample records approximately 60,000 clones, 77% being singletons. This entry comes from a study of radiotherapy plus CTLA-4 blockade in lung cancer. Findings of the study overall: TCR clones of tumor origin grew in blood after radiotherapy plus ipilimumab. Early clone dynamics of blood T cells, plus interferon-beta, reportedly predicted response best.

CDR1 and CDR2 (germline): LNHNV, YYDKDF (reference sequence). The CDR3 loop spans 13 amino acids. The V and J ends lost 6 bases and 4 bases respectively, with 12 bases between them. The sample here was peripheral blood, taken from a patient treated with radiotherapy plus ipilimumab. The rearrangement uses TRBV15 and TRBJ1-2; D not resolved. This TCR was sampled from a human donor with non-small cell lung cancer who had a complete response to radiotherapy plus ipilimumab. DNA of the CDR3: TGTGCCACCAGTGATTCCTCTTTCTATGGCTACACCTTC. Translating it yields CATSDSSFYGYTF.